The 27 T cell receptor beta chains presented below share a single source sample, sequenced in a study of tumor-infiltrating lymphocytes in primary liver carcinoma. Synthesis of TCR beta cDNA was carried out from 500 ng total RNA with a constant-region primer. Employing slightly modified ARM-PCR, three nested multiplex PCR rounds were run, and these gave rise to the TCR beta libraries. Two initial PCR rounds of about 11 cycles each paired TRBV1-TRBV30 forward primers with a C-beta reverse primer. Each CDR3 protein is one row after TCRdb ran MiXCR on the multiplex PCR reads. Of 100,000 to 150,000 distinct CDR3 sequences detected, around 64% appear once; the ten largest clones hold more than 7%. It was from about 20-30 mg of unsorted bulk tissue that RNA and DNA were co-extracted. Sequencing used liver tumor tissue from sampling region 3. Subset of the sample: tumor region T3, left-lateral pole. The receptors stem from a woman aged 55-69 years with primary liver carcinoma and hepatitis B virus infection.

Remarks on this clonotype: The CDR3 does not close with the conserved phenylalanine or tryptophan, likely indicating a read error. The rearrangement uses TRBV5-1 and TRBJ2-7; D is uncertain. V was pared by 2 bases and J by 3 bases, with 9 bases between. The V gene's germline CDR1 is SGHRS and CDR2 YFSETQ. CDR3 length equals 13 residues. The CDR3, as DNA: TGCGCCAGCAGCTTAGGGTCCGTCTACGAGCAGTACTCC. Translating it yields CASSLGSVYEQYS.

This clonotype was recorded once. The junction departs from the called germline gene at one end, perhaps through a read error. The chain is built from TRBV11-2 and TRBJ1-2; tentative D call: TRBD1 (5 bases). Per germline, CDR1 SGHAT and CDR2 FQNNGV. This CDR3 is built from 11 residues. CDR3 region: CAGSLWGGYTF. CDR3 DNA: TGTGCCGGCAGCTTATGGGGGGGCTACACCTTC.

The chain couples TRBV28 to TRBJ2-7; 9 bases map to TRBD2. This CDR3 is 13 amino acids long. Germline V gives CDR1 MDHEN, CDR2 SYDVKM. J lost 3 bases, V lost 7 bases, and 4 bases had no gene match. CDR3 amino acids: CASTSTSGYEQYF. Here the CDR3 DNA reads TGTGCCAGCACCTCGACTAGCGGCTACGAGCAGTACTTC.

Relative to its sample, this clonotype is medium-sized. The V gene is TRBV11-3, the J gene TRBJ2-7; 7 bases are shared with TRBD1. The germline CDR1 and CDR2 sequences are SGHNT and YENEEA. V lost 5 bases and J lost 1; bases outside the gene matches: 8. The CDR3 covers 15 residues. The CDR3 sequence is CASSIWDSGSYEQYF. CDR3 bases: TGTGCCAGCAGCATTTGGGACAGCGGTTCCTACGAGCAGTACTTC.

Points on this clonotype: This may be a read error: a much more frequent sequence differs by one nucleotide. CDR3 nucleotides: TGTGCCAGCAGAGACAGGGCGCGGAATTCACCCCTCCACTTT. Protein sequence: CASRDRARNSPLHF. The chain recombines TRBV12-3 or TRBV12-4 with TRBJ1-6; 7 bases align to TRBD1. The CDR3 length is 14 residues. Losses at the gene ends were 6 bases for V and 7 bases for J; bases not matched to a gene: 6.

The table lists this clonotype with a few counts. It may be a read error: a sequence one base away is much more abundant. The V and J genes are TRBV6-6 and TRBJ2-1; unclear D gene. Per germline, CDR1 MNHNY and CDR2 SVGAGI (reference sequence). The CDR3 is 12 residues long. CDR3 nucleotides: TGTGCCAGCGGTTACTTAAACAATGAGCAGTTCTTC. As protein: CASGYLNNEQFF.

In its sample, this clonotype was seen a few times. This chain links TRBV20-1 with TRBJ1-5; unclear D gene. V shed 5 bases and J shed 0 bases, with 14 bases lying between them. Looked up from germline, CDR1 is DFQATT and CDR2 is SNEGSKA (reference sequence). The CDR3 totals 15 residues. The CDR3 protein is CSAVLDFYSNQPQHF. As DNA, the CDR3 is TGCAGTGCTGTTCTAGATTTTTATAGCAATCAGCCCCAGCATTTT.

This clonotype has ten or more counts. The V call is TRBV5-1, the J call TRBJ2-1; weak D call: TRBD1 (6 bases). V was trimmed by 4 bases and J by 5 bases, leaving 13 bases between them. The CDR3 sequence is 14 residues long. Per germline, CDR1 SGHRS and CDR2 YFSETQ. CDR3 DNA: TGCGCCAGCAGCCCGGGGACAACCCACAATGAGCAGTTCTTC. It encodes CASSPGTTHNEQFF.

With regard to this clonotype: The junction departs from germline at one end; a sequencing error may be responsible. The genes are TRBV6-5 and TRBJ2-5, with D unresolved. The CDR3 covers 15 residues. Germline V gene data show CDR1 as MNHEY and CDR2 as SVGAGI. CDR3 residues: CASSYSVAGSETQYF. In nucleotides, the CDR3 is TGTGCCAGTAGTTACTCGGTCGCCGGATCTGAGACCCAGTACTTC.

In the case of this clonotype: One junction end disagrees with the germline gene, perhaps due to a read error. The rearrangement uses TRBV11-3 and TRBJ2-2, with D tentatively TRBD1 (7 bases). Germline assignment: CDR1 SGHNT and CDR2 YENEEA. This CDR3 is built from 16 residues. Here the CDR3 DNA reads TGTGCCAGGAAGAGGAGGGACAGACTAAACACCGGGGAGCTGCTTTTT. Translation: CARKRRDRLNTGELLF.

A note on this clonotype: At one of its ends the junction is not consistent with the germline gene, which may arise from a read error. The J gene is TRBJ2-2, the V gene TRBV11-2; TRBD2 aligns across 10 bases. The CDR3 has 16 amino acids. The V gene's germline CDR1 is SGHAT and CDR2 FQNNGV. In DNA, the CDR3 is TGTGCCAGCAACTTCCTAGCGGGAGTGAGCACCCGGGAGCTTTTTTTT. Protein: CASNFLAGVSTRELFF. Drawing the rest from reference TRBV11-2 and TRBJ2-2, the complete variable domain is EAGVAQSPRYKIIEKRQSVAFWCNPISGHATLYWYQQILGQGPKLLIQFQNNGVVDDSQLPKDRFSAERLKGVDSTLKIQPAKLEDSAVYLCASNFLAGVSTRELFFGEGSRLTVL.

The V call is TRBV5-1, the J call TRBJ2-7, with 8 bases identical to TRBD1. Unmatched junction bases numbered 4, after V lost 2 bases and J lost 3 bases. Germline V gives CDR1 SGHRS, CDR2 YFSETQ. There are 14 residues in the CDR3. CDR3 DNA sequence: TGCGCCAGCAGCTTTTTGGGACAGGTCTACGAGCAGTACTTC. As protein: CASSFLGQVYEQYF.

The chain links TRBV21-1 to TRBJ1-5. Near its end, the DNA agrees better with TRBJ2-3, so the J call may be wrong. TRBV21-1 is termed a pseudogene. The CDR3 length is 15 residues. The CDR3 DNA reads as TGTGCCAGCAGCTCGCAGATTCACGACGACCAGCCCCAGTATTTT. It translates to CASSSQIHDDQPQYF.

This clonotype has a count of ten or more. The CDR3, as DNA: TGTGCCAGCAGCTTGGTGGCCTGGGCGAGCACTGAAGCTTTCTTT. The encoded protein is CASSLVAWASTEAFF. The chain combines TRBV5-6 with TRBJ1-1, with unresolved D. Germline values: CDR1 SGHDT, CDR2 YYEEEE. This CDR3 is 15 amino acids long. Trimming removed 0 bases at V and 4 bases at J, with 13 bases between.

Turning to this clonotype: A much larger clone lies one base from this, so it may be a read error. The chain joins TRBV6-1 to TRBJ1-6; D is ambiguous. The germline V gene has CDR1 MNHNS and CDR2 SASEGT. This CDR3 is built from 15 residues. Deletions cut 1 base from V and 8 bases from J, with 12 bases between. As DNA, the CDR3 is TGTGCCAGCAGTGAAGATGTAGACGCCTATTCACCCCTCCACTTT. Its translation: CASSEDVDAYSPLHF.

To note about this clonotype: Its ends do not fully match the called genes, so a read error is possible. The gene calls are TRBV11-2 and TRBJ1-3, with D perhaps TRBD1 (5 bases). CDR1 SGHAT and CDR2 FQNNGV come from the germline V gene. CDR3 length: 15 amino acids. DNA of the CDR3: TGTGTCAGCAGCCAGACAGCCACCTATGGAAACACCATATATTTT. Translated: CVSSQTATYGNTIYF.

This clonotype was seen only a few times. The chain joins TRBV20-1 to TRBJ1-2, with a weak D call TRBD1 (6 bases). The CDR3 consists of 12 residues. Germline V gives CDR1 DFQATT, CDR2 SNEGSKA (reference sequence). In nucleotides, the CDR3 is TGCAGCATAAACCCCCAGGGGTACGGCTACACCTTC. Encoded protein: CSINPQGYGYTF.

This clonotype occurred many times. The CDR3 loop is CASTLKPLSTGGHQEKLFF. Here the CDR3 DNA reads TGTGCCAGCACCCTAAAGCCCCTCTCGACGGGAGGGCACCAGGAAAAACTGTTTTTT. This sequence joins TRBV12-3 or TRBV12-4 and TRBJ1-4, with D uncertain. V gave up 7 bases and J gave up 8 bases, with 32 bases separating them. This CDR3 has 19 residues.

Worth noting for this clonotype: At one end the junction does not follow the germline gene, possibly because of a read error. V and J are TRBV29-1 and TRBJ2-7, with D possibly being TRBD2 (6 bases). This CDR3 has 17 residues. Germline V gives CDR1 SQVTM, CDR2 ANQGSEA. The DNA for the CDR3 is TGCAGTCGTTCAATACCGGACTCGGGACTGGGGCCCCACGAGCAATACTTC. It encodes CSRSIPDSGLGPHEQYF.

About this clonotype itself: Mismatch with germline at one junction end may stem from a read error. V is TRBV11-3 and J is TRBJ2-2, with D possibly being TRBD2 (5 bases). Germline values: CDR1 SGHNT, CDR2 YENEEA. This CDR3 comprises 15 residues. The DNA of the CDR3 is TGTGCTAGCAGCCCGAGGGTCGTCCTATCCGGGGAGATGTTTTTT. Protein product: CASSPRVVLSGEMFF.

Turning to this clonotype: This may stem from a read error, because a much larger clone lies one nucleotide away. This CDR3 is missing its conserved last phenylalanine or tryptophan, likely due to a read error. This CDR3 reads CASSLAGGSLDTEAFI. The CDR3 DNA is TGTGCCAGCAGCTTGGCTGGGGGAAGTTTGGACACTGAAGCTTTCATT. This chain connects TRBV5-5 to TRBJ1-1; perhaps TRBD1 as D (5 bases). The V gene lost 0 bases and the J gene lost 3 bases, with 15 bases spanning the gap. The CDR3 length is 16 residues. Germline-derived CDR1 and CDR2 are SGHKS and YYEKEE (reference sequence).

A note on this clonotype: One base away lies a much larger clone, so this may be a sequencing read error. V and J are TRBV12-3 or TRBV12-4 and TRBJ2-1; D gene uncertain. CDR3 size: 15 residues. CDR3 in DNA: TGTGCCAGCAGCCAGCTACGAAGGGCATACAATGAGCAGCTCTTC. Translating gives CASSQLRRAYNEQLF.

Concerning this clonotype itself: Mismatch with germline at one junction end may stem from a read error. The rearrangement joins TRBV20-1 to TRBJ2-4; 8 bases fit TRBD2. Germline V lookup: CDR1 DFQATT, CDR2 SNEGSKA (reference sequence). There are 16 residues in the CDR3. The CDR3 sequence is CNARDVAGGPGDIQYF. In DNA form, the CDR3 reads TGCAATGCTAGAGATGTGGCGGGAGGCCCGGGGGACATCCAGTACTTC.

Turning to this clonotype: At one of its ends the junction is not consistent with the germline gene, which may arise from a read error. This chain joins TRBV11-2 and TRBJ2-5; D is possibly TRBD2 (6 bases). Looked up from germline, CDR1 is SGHAT and CDR2 is FQNNGV. This CDR3 spans 13 amino acids. This CDR3 is CASSPSFAGTQYF. Here the CDR3 DNA reads TGTGCCAGCAGTCCCAGTTTTGCGGGGACCCAGTATTTC.

This clonotype was counted a few times. V gene TRBV11-2 combines with J gene TRBJ2-3, with 8 bases matching TRBD1. Germline V lookup: CDR1 SGHAT, CDR2 FQNNGV. Unmatched junction bases numbered 10, after V lost 11 bases and J lost 3 bases. This CDR3 is 14 amino acids long. The CDR3 is CAGRWTGSTDTQYF. Written as DNA, the CDR3 is TGTGCCGGCCGGTGGACAGGGAGTACAGATACGCAGTATTTT. Variable domain in full (rest from reference TRBV11-2 and TRBJ2-3): EAGVAQSPRYKIIEKRQSVAFWCNPISGHATLYWYQQILGQGPKLLIQFQNNGVVDDSQLPKDRFSAERLKGVDSTLKIQPAKLEDSAVYLCAGRWTGSTDTQYFGPGTRLTVL.

This clonotype appeared once. This sequence joins TRBV10-3 and TRBJ2-7, with 8 bases fitting TRBD1. The CDR3 has 13 amino acids. Germline CDR1 and CDR2: ENHRY and SYGVKD. CDR3 in DNA: TGTGTCACCACGGACACACAGGGGGGCGAGCAGTACTTC. Residues: CVTTDTQGGEQYF.

The chain is built from TRBV5-1 and TRBJ1-3, with no clear D. The germline CDR1 and CDR2 sequences are SGHRS and YFSETQ. Trimming took off 4 bases at V and 0 bases at J, with 14 bases between the two ends. The CDR3 extends over 16 amino acids. The CDR3 region has the DNA TGCGCCAGCAGCCTGATGGAACAGCTCTCTGGAAACACCATATATTTT. Protein product: CASSLMEQLSGNTIYF.